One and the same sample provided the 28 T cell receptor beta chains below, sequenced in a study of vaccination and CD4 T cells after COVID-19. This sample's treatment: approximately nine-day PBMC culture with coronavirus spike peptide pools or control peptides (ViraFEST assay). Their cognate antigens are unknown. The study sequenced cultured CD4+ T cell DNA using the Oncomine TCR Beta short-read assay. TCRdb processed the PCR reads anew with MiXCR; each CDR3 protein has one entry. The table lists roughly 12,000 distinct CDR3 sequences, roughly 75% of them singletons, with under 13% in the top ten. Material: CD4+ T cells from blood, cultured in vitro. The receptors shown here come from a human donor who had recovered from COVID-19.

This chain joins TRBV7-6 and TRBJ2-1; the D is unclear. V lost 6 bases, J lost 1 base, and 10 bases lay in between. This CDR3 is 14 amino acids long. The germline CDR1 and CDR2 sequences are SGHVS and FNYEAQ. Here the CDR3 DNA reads TGTGCCAGCAGTCCTACACGATCCTACAATGAGCAGTTCTTC. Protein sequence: CASSPTRSYNEQFF.

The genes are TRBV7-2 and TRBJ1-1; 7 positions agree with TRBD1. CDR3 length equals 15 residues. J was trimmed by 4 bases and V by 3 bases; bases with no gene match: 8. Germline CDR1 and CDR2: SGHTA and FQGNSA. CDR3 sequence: CASSLGDRASTEAFF. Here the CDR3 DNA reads TGTGCCAGCAGCTTGGGCGACAGGGCCTCCACTGAAGCTTTCTTT.

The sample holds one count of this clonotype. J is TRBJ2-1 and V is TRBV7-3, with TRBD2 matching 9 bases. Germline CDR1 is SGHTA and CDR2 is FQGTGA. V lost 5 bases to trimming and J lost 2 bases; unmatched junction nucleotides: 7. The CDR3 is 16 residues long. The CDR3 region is CASSNSSGGTYNEQFF. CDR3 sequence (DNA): TGTGCCAGCAGCAACAGTAGCGGGGGCACCTACAATGAGCAGTTCTTC.

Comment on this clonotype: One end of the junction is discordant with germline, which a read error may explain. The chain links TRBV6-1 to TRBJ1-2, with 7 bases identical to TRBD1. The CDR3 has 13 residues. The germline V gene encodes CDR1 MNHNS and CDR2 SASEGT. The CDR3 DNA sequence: TGTACCAGCAGCCAGGACAGGAGCTATGGCTACACCTTC. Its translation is CTSSQDRSYGYTF.

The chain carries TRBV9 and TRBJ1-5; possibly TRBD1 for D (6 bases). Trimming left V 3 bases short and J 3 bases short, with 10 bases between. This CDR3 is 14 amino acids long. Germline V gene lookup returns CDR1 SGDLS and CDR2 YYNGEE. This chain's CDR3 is CASSGQGNNQPQHF. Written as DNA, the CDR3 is TGTGCCAGCAGCGGGCAGGGGAACAATCAGCCCCAGCATTTT.

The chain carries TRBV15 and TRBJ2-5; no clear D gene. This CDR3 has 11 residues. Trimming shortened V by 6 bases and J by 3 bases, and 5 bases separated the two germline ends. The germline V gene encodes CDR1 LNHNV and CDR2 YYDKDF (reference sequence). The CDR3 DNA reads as TGTGCCACCAGTAGAAAAGAGACCCAGTACTTC. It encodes CATSRKETQYF.

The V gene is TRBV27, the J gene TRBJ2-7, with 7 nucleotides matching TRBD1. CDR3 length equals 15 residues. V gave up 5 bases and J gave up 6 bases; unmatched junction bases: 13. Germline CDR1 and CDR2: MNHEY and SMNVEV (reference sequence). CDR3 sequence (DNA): TGTGCCAGCAGTAGAGAGAGGGTGACAGGGAGCGAGCAGTACTTC. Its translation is CASSRERVTGSEQYF.

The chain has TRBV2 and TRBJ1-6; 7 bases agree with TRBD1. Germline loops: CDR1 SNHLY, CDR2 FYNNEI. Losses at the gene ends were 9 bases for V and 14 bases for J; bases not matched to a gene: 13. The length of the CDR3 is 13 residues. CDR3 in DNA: TGTGCCAGGAGCGGGGACAGACTTAGCACCCTCCACTTT. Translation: CARSGDRLSTLHF.

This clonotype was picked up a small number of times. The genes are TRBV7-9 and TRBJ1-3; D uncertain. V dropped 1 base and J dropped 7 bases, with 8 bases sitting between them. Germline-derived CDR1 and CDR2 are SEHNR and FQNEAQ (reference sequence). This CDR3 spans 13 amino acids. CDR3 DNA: TGTGCCAGCAGCTTAGTAAGGGTCAACACCATATATTTT. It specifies CASSLVRVNTIYF.

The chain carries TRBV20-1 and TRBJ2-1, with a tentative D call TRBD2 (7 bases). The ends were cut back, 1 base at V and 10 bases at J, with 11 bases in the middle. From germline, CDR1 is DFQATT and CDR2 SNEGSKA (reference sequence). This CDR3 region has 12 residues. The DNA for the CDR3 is TGCAGTGCTAGAGTCGGGGGGCGGGAGCAGTTCTTC. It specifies CSARVGGREQFF.

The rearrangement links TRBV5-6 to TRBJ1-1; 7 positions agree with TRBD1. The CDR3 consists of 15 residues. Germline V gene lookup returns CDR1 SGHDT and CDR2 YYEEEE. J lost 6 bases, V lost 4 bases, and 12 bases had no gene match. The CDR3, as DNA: TGTGCCAGCAGCGGGCAACTACAGGGGCGGGCTGAAGCTTTCTTT. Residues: CASSGQLQGRAEAFF.

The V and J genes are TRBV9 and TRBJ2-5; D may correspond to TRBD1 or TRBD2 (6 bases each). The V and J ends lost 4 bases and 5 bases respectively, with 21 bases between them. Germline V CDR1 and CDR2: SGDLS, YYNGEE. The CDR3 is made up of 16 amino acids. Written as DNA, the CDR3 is TGTGCCAGCAGCCCCCGACCGACAGGTGGGAGGGAGACCCAGTACTTC. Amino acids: CASSPRPTGGRETQYF.

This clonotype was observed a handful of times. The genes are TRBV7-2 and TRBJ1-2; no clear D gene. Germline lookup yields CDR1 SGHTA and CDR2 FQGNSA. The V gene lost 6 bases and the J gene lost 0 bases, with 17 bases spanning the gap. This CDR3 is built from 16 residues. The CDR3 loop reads CASSLGPAEANYGYTF. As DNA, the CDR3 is TGTGCCAGCAGTCTAGGACCAGCCGAAGCTAACTATGGCTACACCTTC.

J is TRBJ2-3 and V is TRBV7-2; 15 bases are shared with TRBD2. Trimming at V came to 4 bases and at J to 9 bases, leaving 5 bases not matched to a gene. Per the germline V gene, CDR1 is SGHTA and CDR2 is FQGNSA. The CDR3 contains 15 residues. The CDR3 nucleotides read TGTGCCAGCAGCTCCGGACTAGCGGGAGGGAACACGCAGTATTTT. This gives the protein CASSSGLAGGNTQYF.

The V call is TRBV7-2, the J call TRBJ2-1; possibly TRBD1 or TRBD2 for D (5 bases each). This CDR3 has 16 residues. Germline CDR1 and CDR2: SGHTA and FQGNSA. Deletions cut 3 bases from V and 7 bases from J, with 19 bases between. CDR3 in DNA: TGTGCCAGCAGCTTTGAGGGCAGGGCAGGTTCGAATGAGCAGTTCTTC. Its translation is CASSFEGRAGSNEQFF. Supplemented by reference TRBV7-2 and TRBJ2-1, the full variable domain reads GAGVSQSPSNKVTEKGKDVELRCDPISGHTALYWYRQSLGQGLEFLIYFQGNSAPDKSGLPSDRFSAERTGGSVSTLTIQRTQQEDSAVYLCASSFEGRAGSNEQFFGPGTRLTVL.

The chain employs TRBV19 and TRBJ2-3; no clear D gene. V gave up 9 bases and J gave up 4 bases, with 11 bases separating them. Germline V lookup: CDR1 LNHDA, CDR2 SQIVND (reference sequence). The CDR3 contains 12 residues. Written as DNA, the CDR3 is TGTGCCAGCGGACGGGTCGCAGATACGCAGTATTTT. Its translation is CASGRVADTQYF.

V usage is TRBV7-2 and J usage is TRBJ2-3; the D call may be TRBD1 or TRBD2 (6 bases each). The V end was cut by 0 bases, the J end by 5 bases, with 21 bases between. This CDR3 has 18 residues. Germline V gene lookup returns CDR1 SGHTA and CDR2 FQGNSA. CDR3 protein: CASSLAGGGLPRLDTQYF. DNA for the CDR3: TGTGCCAGCAGCTTAGCGGGGGGCGGGCTACCCAGGCTAGATACGCAGTATTTT.

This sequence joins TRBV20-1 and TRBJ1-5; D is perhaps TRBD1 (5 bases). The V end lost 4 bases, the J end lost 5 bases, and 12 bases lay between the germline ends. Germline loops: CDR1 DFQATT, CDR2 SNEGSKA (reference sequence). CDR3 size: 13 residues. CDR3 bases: TGCAGTGCTACCCGGACACCCGATCAGCCCCAGCATTTT. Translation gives CSATRTPDQPQHF.

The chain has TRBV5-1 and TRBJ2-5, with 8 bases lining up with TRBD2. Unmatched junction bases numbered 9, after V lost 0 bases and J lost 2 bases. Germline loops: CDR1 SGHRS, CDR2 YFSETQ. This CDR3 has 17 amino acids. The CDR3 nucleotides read TGCGCCAGCAGCTTGGGGGGCGCGGGAGGTGGTCAAGAGACCCAGTACTTC. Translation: CASSLGGAGGGQETQYF.

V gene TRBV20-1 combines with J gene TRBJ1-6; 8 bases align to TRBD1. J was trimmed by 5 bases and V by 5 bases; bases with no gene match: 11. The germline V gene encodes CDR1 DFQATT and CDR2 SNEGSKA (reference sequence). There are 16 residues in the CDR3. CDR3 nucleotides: TGCAGTGCTCGATACCCCAAGGACAGGGATAATTCACCCCTCCACTTT. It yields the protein CSARYPKDRDNSPLHF.

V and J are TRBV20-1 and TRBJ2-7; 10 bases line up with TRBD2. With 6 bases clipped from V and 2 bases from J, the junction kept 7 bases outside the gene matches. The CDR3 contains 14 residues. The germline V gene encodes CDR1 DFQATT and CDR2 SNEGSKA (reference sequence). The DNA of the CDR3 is TGCAGTGCGGTCACTAGCGGGGCTACCTACGAGCAGTACTTC. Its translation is CSAVTSGATYEQYF.

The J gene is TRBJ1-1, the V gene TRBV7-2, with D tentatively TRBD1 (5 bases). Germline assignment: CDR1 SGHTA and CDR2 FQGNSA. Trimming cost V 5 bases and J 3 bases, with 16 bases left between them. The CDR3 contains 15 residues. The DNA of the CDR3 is TGTGCCAGCAGCCCGGACAAGTGGAAGTACACTGAAGCTTTCTTT. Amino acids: CASSPDKWKYTEAFF.

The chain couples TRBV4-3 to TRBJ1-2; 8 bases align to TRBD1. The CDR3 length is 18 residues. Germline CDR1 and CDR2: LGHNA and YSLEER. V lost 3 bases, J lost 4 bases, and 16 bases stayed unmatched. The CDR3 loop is CASSQRSGQGLGGYGYTF. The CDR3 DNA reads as TGCGCCAGCAGCCAGAGGTCCGGACAGGGACTTGGAGGCTATGGCTACACCTTC.

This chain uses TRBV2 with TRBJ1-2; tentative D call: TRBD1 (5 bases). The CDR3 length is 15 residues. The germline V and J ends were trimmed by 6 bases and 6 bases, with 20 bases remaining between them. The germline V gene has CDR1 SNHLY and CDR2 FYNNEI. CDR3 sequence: CASRHTDQGGDGYTF. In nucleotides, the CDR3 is TGTGCCAGCAGACACACGGACCAGGGTGGGGATGGCTACACCTTC.

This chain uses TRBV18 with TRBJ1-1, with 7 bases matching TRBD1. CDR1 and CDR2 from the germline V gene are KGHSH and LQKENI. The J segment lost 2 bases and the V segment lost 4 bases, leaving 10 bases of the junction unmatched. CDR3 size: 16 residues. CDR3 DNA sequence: TGTGCCAGCTCACTGATACAGGGGCTACCTAACACTGAAGCTTTCTTT. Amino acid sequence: CASSLIQGLPNTEAFF.

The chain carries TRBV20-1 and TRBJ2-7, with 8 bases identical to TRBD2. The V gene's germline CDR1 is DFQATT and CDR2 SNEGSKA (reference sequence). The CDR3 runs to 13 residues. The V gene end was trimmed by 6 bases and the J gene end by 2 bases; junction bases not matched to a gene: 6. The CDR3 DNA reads TGCAGTGCCCTACTAGCGGCTGCCTACGAGCAGTACTTC. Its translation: CSALLAAAYEQYF.

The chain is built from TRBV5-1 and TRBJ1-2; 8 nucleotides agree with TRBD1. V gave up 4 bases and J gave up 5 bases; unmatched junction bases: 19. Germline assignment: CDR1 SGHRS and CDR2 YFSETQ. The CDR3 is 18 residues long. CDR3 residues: CASSTGGRTGFFLYGYTF. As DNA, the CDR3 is TGCGCCAGCAGCACAGGAGGTCGGACAGGGTTCTTTTTGTATGGCTACACCTTC.

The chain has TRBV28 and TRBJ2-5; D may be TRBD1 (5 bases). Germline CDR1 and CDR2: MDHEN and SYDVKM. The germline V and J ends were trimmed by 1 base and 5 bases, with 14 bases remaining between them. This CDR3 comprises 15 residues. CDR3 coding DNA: TGTGCCAGCAGTTTATTATCCGGACAATGGGAGACCCAGTACTTC. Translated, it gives CASSLLSGQWETQYF.